A selection of T cell receptor beta chains follows, all from one sample in a study of early T cells in non-severe SARS-CoV-2 infection. Each CDR3 protein is one row after TCRdb ran MiXCR on the 5' RACE reads. The repertoire includes some 67,000 distinct CDR3 sequences, roughly 13% of them detected once, and 4.5% to 5.5% sits in the top ten. Sample: whole blood. Every receptor here comes from an adult who was a healthcare worker with PCR-confirmed SARS-CoV-2 infection or an uninfected control (not recorded which). Each CDR3 is given with its conserved first and last residue. D genes are given only for firm matches. Expanded clones are given a class, and other clones once, few, many or no size at all.

V: TRBV20-1; J: TRBJ2-5; D: NA; size: few; DNA: TGCAGTGCCCCCTCGGGGACCCTTCGAGAGACCCAGTACTTC; CDR3: CSAPSGTLRETQYF
V: TRBV7-2; J: TRBJ2-1; D: NA; size: few; DNA: TGTGCCAGCAGCCTCCCGGGGCGGGCCTCGGAGCAGTTCTTC; CDR3: CASSLPGRASEQFF
V: TRBV7-6; J: TRBJ2-1; D: NA; size: few; DNA: TGTGCCAGCAGCTCCACTGGCCAGGACTACAATGAGCAGTTCTTC; CDR3: CASSSTGQDYNEQFF
V: TRBV3-1; J: TRBJ2-2; D: NA; size: few; DNA: TGTGCCAGCAGCCCTTGGGAGGCCGGGGAGCTGTTTTTT; CDR3: CASSPWEAGELFF
V: TRBV3-1; J: TRBJ2-5; D: TRBD2; size: many; DNA: TGTGCCAGCAGCCAGAGACTAGCAGAGACCCAGTACTTC; CDR3: CASSQRLAETQYF
V: TRBV20-1; J: TRBJ1-1; D: NA; size: few; DNA: TGCAGTGCTTCGCAAGGGGACACTGAAGCTTTCTTT; CDR3: CSASQGDTEAFF
V: TRBV4-3; J: TRBJ2-3; D: TRBD2; size: few; DNA: TGCGCCAGCAGCCAAGCCCCCCAACAACTAGCGGGCACAGATACGCAGTATTTT; CDR3: CASSQAPQQLAGTDTQYF
V: TRBV18; J: TRBJ1-4; D: NA; size: many; DNA: TGTGCCAGCTCACCAGGTCGGCAGCTTAATGAAAAACTGTTTTTT; CDR3: CASSPGRQLNEKLFF
V: TRBV7-9; J: TRBJ1-1; D: NA; size: many; DNA: TGTGCCAGCAGCTTGCCCGGCAGCACTGAAGCTTTCTTT; CDR3: CASSLPGSTEAFF
V: TRBV21-1; J: TRBJ1-2; D: NA; size: NA; DNA: TGTGCCAGCAGCAAAGCGGGAGGGGATGGCTACACCTTC; CDR3: CASSKAGGDGYTF
V: TRBV12-3/TRBV12-4; J: TRBJ2-1; D: TRBD1; size: many; DNA: TGTGCCAGCAGCCAAGGACAGGGCTGGAATGAGCAGTTCTTC; CDR3: CASSQGQGWNEQFF
V: TRBV6-2/TRBV6-3; J: TRBJ1-6; D: TRBD1; size: NA; DNA: TGTGCCAGCAGTTACGTCCAGGGGGAGCATAATTCACCCCTCCACTTT; CDR3: CASSYVQGEHNSPLHF
V: TRBV20-1; J: TRBJ2-7; D: NA; size: NA; DNA: TGCAGTGCTGCCGGGACGACCTACGAGCAGTACTTC; CDR3: CSAAGTTYEQYF
V: TRBV29-1; J: TRBJ1-4; D: TRBD1; size: many; DNA: TGCAGCGTCTCGGGACAGATAAATGAAAAACTGTTTTTT; CDR3: CSVSGQINEKLFF
V: TRBV29-1; J: TRBJ1-2; D: NA; size: many; DNA: TGCAGCGTTGTGACATACGTCCCAGGGCCCCATTGGGGCTACACCTTC; CDR3: CSVVTYVPGPHWGYTF
V: TRBV11-2; J: TRBJ2-1; D: TRBD1; size: many; DNA: TGTGCCAGTCAGAGGGGACAGTCCTTCGGCGAGCAGTTCTTC; CDR3: CASQRGQSFGEQFF
V: TRBV10-1; J: TRBJ2-1; D: NA; size: few; DNA: TGCGCCAGCAGCCCGGGACATTACAATGAGCAGTTCTTC; CDR3: CASSPGHYNEQFF
V: TRBV11-1; J: TRBJ2-1; D: NA; size: NA; DNA: TGTGCCAGCAGTTTACCTGGCCCTCGCAATGAGCAGTTCTTC; CDR3: CASSLPGPRNEQFF
V: TRBV19; J: TRBJ2-5; D: TRBD2; size: few; DNA: TGTGCCAGTAGTACACAATCTAGCGGGAGTCCGGAGACCCAGTACTTC; CDR3: CASSTQSSGSPETQYF
V: TRBV9; J: TRBJ2-1; D: TRBD2; size: NA; DNA: TGTGCCAGCAGCCCCGGAACTAGCGATGTTGAGCAGTTCTTC; CDR3: CASSPGTSDVEQFF
V: TRBV5-6; J: TRBJ1-4; D: NA; size: many; DNA: TGTGCCAGCAACCCTGCCGGGGCTGGCGGAAAACTGTTTTTT; CDR3: CASNPAGAGGKLFF
V: TRBV7-8; J: TRBJ2-7; D: NA; size: many; DNA: TGTGCCAGCAGCTACGTCCAGGGGCCCTCCTACGAGCAGTACTTC; CDR3: CASSYVQGPSYEQYF
V: TRBV6-5; J: TRBJ2-1; D: TRBD2; size: few; DNA: TGTGCCAGCAGTCCGGGACTAGCTAGCAATGAGCAGTTCTTC; CDR3: CASSPGLASNEQFF
V: TRBV29-1; J: TRBJ1-1; D: NA; size: NA; DNA: TGCAGTACTATTAGCACTGAAGCTTTCTTT; CDR3: CSTISTEAFF
V: TRBV2; J: TRBJ2-3; D: NA; size: few; DNA: TGTGCCAGCAGTGGAAGATCAGATACGCAGTATTTT; CDR3: CASSGRSDTQYF
V: TRBV14; J: TRBJ2-7; D: NA; size: many; DNA: TGTGCCAGCAGCCAAGAGGTCGGAGGGGACAGCCCCTACGAGCAGTACTTC; CDR3: CASSQEVGGDSPYEQYF
V: TRBV6-1; J: TRBJ2-7; D: NA; size: many; DNA: TGTGCCAGCAGCGTACAGGGATTCTACGAGCAGTACTTC; CDR3: CASSVQGFYEQYF
V: TRBV10-2; J: TRBJ1-5; D: NA; size: many; DNA: TGCGCCAGCAGTGAAGGGAGAGGGCAGCCCCAGCATTTT; CDR3: CASSEGRGQPQHF
V: TRBV13; J: TRBJ2-3; D: TRBD2; size: few; DNA: TGTGCCAGCAGCTTAATGACTAGCGGGGGGAGCACAGATACGCAGTATTTT; CDR3: CASSLMTSGGSTDTQYF
V: TRBV24-1; J: TRBJ2-1; D: NA; size: NA; DNA: TGTGCCACCAGTGACCGGGGCCCTCGGGGCCAGTTCTTC; CDR3: CATSDRGPRGQFF
V: TRBV7-8; J: TRBJ2-5; D: NA; size: many; DNA: TGTGCCAGCAGCTTCAGGTGGACCGATACGGGAAAAGAGACCCAGTACTTC; CDR3: CASSFRWTDTGKETQYF